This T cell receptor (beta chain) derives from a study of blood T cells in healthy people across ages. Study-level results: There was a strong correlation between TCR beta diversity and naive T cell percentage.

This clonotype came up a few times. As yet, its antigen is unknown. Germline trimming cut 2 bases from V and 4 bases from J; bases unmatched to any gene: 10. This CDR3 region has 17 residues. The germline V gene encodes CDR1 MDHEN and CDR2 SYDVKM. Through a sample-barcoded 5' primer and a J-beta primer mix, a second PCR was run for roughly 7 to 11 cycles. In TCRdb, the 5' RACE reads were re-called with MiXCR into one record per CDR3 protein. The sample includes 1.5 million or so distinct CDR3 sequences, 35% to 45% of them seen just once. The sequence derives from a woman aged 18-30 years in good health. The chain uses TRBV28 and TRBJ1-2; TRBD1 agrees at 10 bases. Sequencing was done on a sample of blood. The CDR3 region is CASSLGGTGVVAYGYTF. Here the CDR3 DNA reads TGTGCCAGCAGTTTAGGCGGGACAGGGGTTGTGGCCTATGGCTACACCTTC.